These 25 T cell receptor beta chains came from one sample sequenced in a study of blood T cell repertoires in COVID-19. Profiling relied on immunoSEQ multiplex PCR, and the TCRdb table lists in-frame clones only, not all of them. The sample yields approximately 130,000 clones, around 77% seen once. The sample consisted of peripheral blood. The receptors shown here come from a human donor in a cohort sampled during active COVID-19.

The sample holds a few counts of this clone. The chain combines TRBV30 with TRBJ2-7, with D possibly TRBD1 on 5 matching bases. Germline-derived CDR1 and CDR2 are GTSNPN and SVGIG (reference sequence). The CDR3 runs to 11 residues. With 7 bases removed from V and 1 base from J, the gap between germline ends came to 8 bases. The CDR3 bases are TGTGCCTACCAGGGTTCCTACGAGCAGTACTTC. This codes for CAYQGSYEQYF.

The V call is TRBV28, the J call TRBJ2-1, with 8 bases identical to TRBD1. Looked up from germline, CDR1 is MDHEN and CDR2 is SYDVKM. V trimming: 5 bases; J trimming: 5 bases; junction bases outside the gene matches: 8. CDR3 size: 15 residues. The CDR3 DNA is TGTGCCAGCAGTCCTTGGACAGGGAGGAACAATGAGCAGTTCTTC. It yields the protein CASSPWTGRNNEQFF.

This clone was recorded only once. This chain connects TRBV12-5 to TRBJ1-1; D gene uncertain. The germline V gene has CDR1 LGHNT and CDR2 FRNRAP. The V end lost 6 bases, the J end lost 1 base, and 12 bases lay between the germline ends. The CDR3 has 14 residues. The CDR3 sequence: CASGFRLGNTEAFF. In nucleotides, the CDR3 is TGTGCTAGTGGGTTCCGACTGGGGAACACTGAAGCTTTCTTT.

This clone was counted a single time. The chain is built from TRBV5-8 and TRBJ1-1; D is uncertain. The CDR3 totals 14 residues. Germline CDR1 SGHTS, CDR2 YDEGEE. Trimming left V 2 bases short and J 5 bases short, with 13 bases between. The CDR3 loop reads CASSLMNTGTEAFF. The CDR3 DNA reads as TGTGCCAGCAGCTTAATGAACACGGGGACTGAAGCTTTCTTT.

The chain combines TRBV5-3 with TRBJ1-5, with D unclear. TRBV5-3 is an ORF, with its function uncertain. Trimming removed 10 bases from V and 3 bases from J, with 20 bases in between. The CDR3 runs 15 residues. The CDR3 nucleotides are TGTGCCGAACCCGTTATCAGGTACATCAATCAGCCCCAGCATTTT. This encodes CAEPVIRYINQPQHF.

In this sample, this clone turned up once. The rearrangement uses TRBV6-1 and TRBJ2-6; no firm D call. This CDR3 region has 15 residues. V was clipped by 1 base and J by 4 bases, with 8 bases between them. Germline-derived CDR1 and CDR2 are MNHNS and SASEGT. The CDR3 is CASSEVALGANVLTF. The CDR3, as DNA: TGTGCCAGCAGTGAAGTTGCGCTCGGGGCCAACGTCCTGACTTTC.

On this clone itself: The sample has other DNA sequences that encode this CDR3 too. The chain recombines TRBV18 with TRBJ1-1, with TRBD1 matching over 9 bases. The CDR3 sequence is 14 residues long. Germline V lookup: CDR1 KGHSH, CDR2 LQKENI. Losses at the gene ends were 3 bases for V and 3 bases for J; bases not matched to a gene: 2. The CDR3, as DNA: TGTGCCAGCTCACCCCGACAGGGGGACACTGAAGCTTTCTTT. It encodes CASSPRQGDTEAFF. The full variable domain, with the rest looked up from reference TRBV18 and TRBJ1-1, is NAGVMQNPRHLVRRRGQEARLRCSPMKGHSHVYWYRQLPEEGLKFMVYLQKENIIDESGMPKERFSAEFPKEGPSILRIQQVVRGDSAAYFCASSPRQGDTEAFFGQGTRLTVV.

The chain combines TRBV27 with TRBJ1-1; TRBD1 agrees at 7 bases. Germline values: CDR1 MNHEY, CDR2 SMNVEV (reference sequence). Unmatched junction bases numbered 0, after V lost 2 bases and J lost 3 bases. CDR3 size: 13 residues. CDR3 in DNA: TGTGCCAGCAGTTTAGACAGGGACACTGAAGCTTTCTTT. The encoded protein is CASSLDRDTEAFF.

This clone was seen a single time. The J gene is TRBJ1-2, the V gene TRBV3-1 (or the pseudogene TRBV3-2), with D perhaps matching TRBD1 (6 bases). This CDR3 contains 16 residues. Germline V gene sequence: CDR1 LGHDT, CDR2 YNNKEL (reference sequence). V lost 4 bases and J lost 2, with 17 bases in between. The CDR3 DNA reads as TGTGCCAGCAGCCCCCTAGAAGTTACAGGGAACTATGGCTACACCTTC. This encodes CASSPLEVTGNYGYTF.

V usage is TRBV2 and J usage is TRBJ2-7; 7 nucleotides align to TRBD2. This CDR3 is 17 amino acids long. The germline gives CDR1 SNHLY, CDR2 FYNNEI. Trimming removed 1 base from V and 0 bases from J; junction bases left unmatched: 9. The CDR3 bases are TGTGCCAGCAGTGAAGAGGGACTATTCCTCTCCTCCTACGAGCAGTACTTC. Amino acids: CASSEEGLFLSSYEQYF.

The CDR3 spells CASSLGGGKLSYEQYF. The CDR3 DNA reads TGTGCCAGCAGCTTGGGCGGGGGGAAATTATCCTACGAGCAGTACTTC. This chain connects TRBV11-2 to TRBJ2-7; 8 nucleotides agree with TRBD2. The J segment lost 1 base and the V segment lost 3 bases, leaving 8 bases of the junction unmatched. This CDR3 comprises 16 residues. Germline CDR1 is SGHAT and CDR2 is FQNNGV.

This clone has more than one count but fewer than ten. The chain carries TRBV4-2 and TRBJ2-1; D remains unclear. The V end lost 4 bases, the J end lost 6 bases, and 7 bases lay between the germline ends. CDR1 and CDR2 from the germline V gene are LGHNA and YNFKEQ. This CDR3 is 12 amino acids long. CDR3: CASSLTGNEQFF. The CDR3 bases are TGTGCCAGCAGCCTAACCGGCAATGAGCAGTTCTTC.

The genes are TRBV28 and TRBJ2-7; 11 positions agree with TRBD2. The V gene's germline CDR1 is MDHEN and CDR2 SYDVKM. The CDR3 is 17 residues long. The ends lost 3 bases at V and 1 base at J; junction bases unmatched: 8. Here the CDR3 DNA reads TGTGCCAGCAGTTTCCGATCCGGGACTAGCGGTTCCTACGAGCAGTACTTC. It translates to CASSFRSGTSGSYEQYF.

The rearrangement links TRBV19 to TRBJ1-1; 8 nucleotides agree with TRBD1. Germline CDR1 reads LNHDA; CDR2 reads SQIVND (reference sequence). CDR3 length: 15 residues. The ends lost 5 bases at V and 0 bases at J; junction bases unmatched: 5. CDR3 DNA: TGTGCCAGTAGTGTCCCGGGACAGGTGAACACTGAAGCTTTCTTT. This codes for CASSVPGQVNTEAFF.

J is TRBJ1-1 and V is TRBV7-9; 8 bases are a match to TRBD1. Looked up from germline, CDR1 is SEHNR and CDR2 is FQNEAQ (reference sequence). The length of the CDR3 is 16 residues. V gave up 3 bases and J gave up 4 bases; unmatched junction bases: 10. Here the CDR3 DNA reads TGTGCCAGCAGCTTGGAACTTGGACAGGGTATCACTGAAGCTTTCTTT. This codes for CASSLELGQGITEAFF. Drawing the rest from reference TRBV7-9 and TRBJ1-1, the complete variable domain is DTGVSQNPRHKITKRGQNVTFRCDPISEHNRLYWYRQTLGQGPEFLTYFQNEAQLEKSRLLSDRFSAERPKGSFSTLEIQRTEQGDSAMYLCASSLELGQGITEAFFGQGTRLTVV.

J is TRBJ2-7 and V is TRBV25-1; the match to TRBD1 covers 8 bases. With V trimmed by 4 bases and J by 6 bases, 8 bases remained unmatched. Germline CDR1 and CDR2: MGHDK and SYGVNS. The CDR3 consists of 14 residues. The CDR3 coding sequence is TGTGCCAGCAGTGGGGCAGGGGGCAGGCCCGAGCAGTACTTC. Protein product: CASSGAGGRPEQYF.

This clone was detected ten times or more. This chain uses TRBV18 with TRBJ2-5, with D possibly TRBD2 on 6 matching bases. The V end lost 3 bases, the J end lost 2 bases, and 13 bases lay between the germline ends. The CDR3 consists of 15 residues. Germline lookup yields CDR1 KGHSH and CDR2 LQKENI. The CDR3 DNA follows: TGTGCCAGCTCACCTCCGGGGGTACGGCAAGAGACCCAGTACTTC. Its translation is CASSPPGVRQETQYF. The entire variable domain, with the rest obtained from reference TRBV18 and TRBJ2-5, is as follows: NAGVMQNPRHLVRRRGQEARLRCSPMKGHSHVYWYRQLPEEGLKFMVYLQKENIIDESGMPKERFSAEFPKEGPSILRIQQVVRGDSAAYFCASSPPGVRQETQYFGPGTRLLVL.

The chain combines TRBV9 with TRBJ2-7; 9 bases line up with TRBD2. The CDR3 sequence is 17 residues long. Trimming cost V 6 bases and J 6 bases; bases outside gene matches: 19. CDR1 SGDLS and CDR2 YYNGEE come from the germline V gene. As DNA, the CDR3 is TGTGCCAGCATTACCTTAAAGGTAATAGCGGGAGATGGCGAGCAGTACTTC. It yields the protein CASITLKVIAGDGEQYF.

This clone was seen a handful of times. The V gene is TRBV14, the J gene TRBJ1-5; D is ambiguous. V was shortened by 0 bases and J by 3 bases, with 6 bases between the two germline ends. The CDR3 covers 14 residues. Germline assignment: CDR1 SGHDN and CDR2 FVKESK. CDR3 sequence reads: CASSQEGFNQPQHF. The CDR3 DNA follows: TGTGCCAGCAGCCAAGAGGGCTTCAATCAGCCCCAGCATTTT.

The chain uses TRBV6-4 and TRBJ1-1; the D gene is possibly TRBD1 (6 bases). The CDR3 has 11 amino acids. V was clipped by 2 bases and J by 8 bases, with 6 bases between them. Germline CDR1 MRHNA, CDR2 SNTAGT. In nucleotides, the CDR3 is TGTGCCAGCAGTGACGGACAGGAAGCTTTCTTT. Translation: CASSDGQEAFF.

The chain joins TRBV7-8 to TRBJ2-7; 15 bases are a match to TRBD2. The V gene's germline CDR1 is SGHVS and CDR2 FQNEAQ. V gave up 5 bases and J gave up 7 bases; unmatched junction bases: 9. The CDR3 totals 16 residues. The CDR3 DNA sequence: TGTGCCAGCAGCGAAAGGGGACTAGCGGGGGGCCTGGAGCAGTACTTC. Protein sequence: CASSERGLAGGLEQYF.

The rearrangement uses TRBV11-2 and TRBJ1-3; possibly TRBD1 for D (6 bases). V was trimmed by 1 base and J by 1 base, leaving 11 bases between them. The CDR3 runs 16 residues. Germline lookup yields CDR1 SGHAT and CDR2 FQNNGV. The CDR3, as DNA: TGTGCCAGCAGCTTAGGGGACATGGTGTCTGGAAACACCATATATTTT. Protein sequence: CASSLGDMVSGNTIYF.

The chain links TRBV7-9 to TRBJ2-7; perhaps TRBD1 as D (7 bases). V lost 11 bases, J lost 3 bases, and 23 bases lay in between. This CDR3 is built from 15 residues. The germline CDR1 and CDR2 sequences are SEHNR and FQNEAQ (reference sequence). DNA of the CDR3: TGTGCCTCGAGGGAGGATGGGACAGAGCTCTACGAGCAGTACTTC. Translated, it gives CASREDGTELYEQYF.

The V call is TRBV7-6, the J call TRBJ2-7, with 7 bases fitting TRBD1. The V gene's germline CDR1 is SGHVS and CDR2 FNYEAQ. The CDR3 is 17 residues long. V shed 3 bases and J 0 bases; nucleotides not matched to a gene: 11. The CDR3 loop is CASSLDPRDRISYEQYF. The CDR3 DNA reads TGTGCCAGCAGCTTGGATCCCCGGGACAGAATCTCCTACGAGCAGTACTTC.

V is TRBV4-2 and J is TRBJ1-4; D is unresolved. The V gene's germline CDR1 is LGHNA and CDR2 YNFKEQ. V lost 0 bases, J lost 2 bases, and 7 bases lay in between. The CDR3 runs 15 residues. This CDR3 is CASSQEADTNEKLFF. The CDR3 DNA reads as TGTGCCAGCAGCCAAGAGGCGGATACTAATGAAAAACTGTTTTTT.